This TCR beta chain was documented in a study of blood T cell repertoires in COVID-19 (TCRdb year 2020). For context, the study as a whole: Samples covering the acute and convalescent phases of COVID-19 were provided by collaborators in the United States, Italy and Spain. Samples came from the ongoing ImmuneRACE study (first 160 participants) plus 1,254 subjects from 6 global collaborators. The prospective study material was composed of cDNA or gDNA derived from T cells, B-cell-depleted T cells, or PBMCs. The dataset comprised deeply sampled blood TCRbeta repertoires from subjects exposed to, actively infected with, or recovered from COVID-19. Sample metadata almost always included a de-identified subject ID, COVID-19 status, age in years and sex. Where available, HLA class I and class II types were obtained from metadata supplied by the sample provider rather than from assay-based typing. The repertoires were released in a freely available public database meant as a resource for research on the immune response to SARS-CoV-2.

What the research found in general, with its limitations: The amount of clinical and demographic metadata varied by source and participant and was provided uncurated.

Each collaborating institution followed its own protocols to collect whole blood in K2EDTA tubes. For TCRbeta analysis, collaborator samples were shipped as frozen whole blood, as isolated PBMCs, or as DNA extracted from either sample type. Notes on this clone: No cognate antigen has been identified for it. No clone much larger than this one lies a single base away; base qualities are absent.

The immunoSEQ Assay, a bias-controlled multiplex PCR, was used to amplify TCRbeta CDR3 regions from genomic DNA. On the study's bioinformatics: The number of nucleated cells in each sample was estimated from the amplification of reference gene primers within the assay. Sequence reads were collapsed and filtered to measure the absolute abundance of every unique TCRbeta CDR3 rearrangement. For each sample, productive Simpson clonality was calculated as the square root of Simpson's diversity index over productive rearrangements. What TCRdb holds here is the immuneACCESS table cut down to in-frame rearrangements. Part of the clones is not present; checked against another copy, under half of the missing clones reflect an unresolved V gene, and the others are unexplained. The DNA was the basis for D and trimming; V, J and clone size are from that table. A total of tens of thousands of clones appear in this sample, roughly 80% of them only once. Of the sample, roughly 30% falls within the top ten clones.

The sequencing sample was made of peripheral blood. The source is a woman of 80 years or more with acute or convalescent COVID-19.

The DNA sequence is as follows: TGTGCCAGCACCCCCATGGGCAGCGGCACGAGGAGGGAGCAGTACTTC. Its translation reads: CASTPMGSGTRREQYF. Here the chain combines TRBV6-6 and TRBJ2-7, and TRBD2 may be the D gene, going by 5 matching bases. Counted from cysteine to phenylalanine, this CDR3 has 16 amino acids. Only the CDR3 DNA is retained, 48 bases long and in frame from the first base. The CDR1 and CDR2 encoded by the germline V gene (reference sequence) are MNHNY and SVGAGI. Trimming at the junction amounts to 7 bases on V and 7 bases on J, and the germline ends lie 26 bases apart.